This T cell receptor beta chain came from a study of beta chain features in type 1 diabetes. Broader study findings: Fewer junction insertions and more nucleotide deletions appeared in type 1 diabetes patients. All four CD4+ subsets of Type 1 diabetes patients contained TCRB CDR3s that were moderately but significantly shorter. PCR might favor shorter templates, equally in patients and controls. Any HLA-type effect on TCRB rearrangement remained unresolved here.

For this clone: Its antigen is not known.

Expressed TCRB transcripts were sequenced after all isolated RNA was converted to cDNA. The repertoire was sequenced with immunoSEQ multiplex PCR; TCRdb's copy has only in-frame clones and lacks some. The table shows roughly 260,000 clones, with about 20% occurring only once. After removal of 5 bases from V and 1 base from J, the junction contained 4 bases not matched to a gene. The CDR3 length is 15 residues. CDR1 is MNHEY, CDR2 SMNVEV, per germline (reference sequence). V and J are TRBV27 and TRBJ2-7, with 11 bases lining up with TRBD2. Source material: naive CD4+ T cells from blood. This TCR came from a woman in her 40s with type 1 diabetes. The CDR3, as DNA: TGTGCCAGCAGTCCCCGGACTAGCGGGTCCTACGAGCAGTACTTC. Encoded protein: CASSPRTSGSYEQYF.